The sequence of this TCR beta chain was determined in a study of molecular identifiers for immune sequencing clone quantification. For the study at large: Five portions were made in replicates from RNA of roughly 20,000 or 100,000 naive CD8 cells, and four underwent sequencing. Overall study findings and caveats: Should identical TCR molecules share a barcode, the sizes of highly expanded clones could be underestimated. Over 99% of effector molecules, yet under 1% of naive-cell molecules, were held by clones above 20 RNA copies.

TCRdb analysed the PCR reads with MiXCR anew, one entry per CDR3 protein. Altogether about 500,000 distinct CDR3 sequences are present, less than 30% being singletons, with the ten largest covering approximately 0.76%. CD8+CD4-CCR7+CD45RA+ sorting gave the naive CD8 T cells. Concerning this clonotype: Its antigen is not identified.

Germline-derived CDR1 and CDR2 are SEHNR and FQNEAQ (reference sequence). This CDR3 contains 19 residues. J gave up 7 bases and V 2 bases, and 15 bases lay outside the gene matches. The J gene is TRBJ2-5, the V gene TRBV7-9, with 14 nucleotides matching TRBD2. Sequenced input: naive CD8+ T cells from blood, with Jurkat cell RNA spiked in. The subset here: FACS-sorted CD8+CD4-CCR7+CD45RA+ naive T cells. The sequence derives from a human donor in good health. Some libraries in this study had Jurkat cell RNA spiked in. The CDR3 reads CASSLMFGTSGSVVGTQYF. CDR3 in DNA: TGTGCCAGCAGCTTAATGTTCGGGACTAGCGGGAGTGTAGTAGGGACCCAGTACTTC.